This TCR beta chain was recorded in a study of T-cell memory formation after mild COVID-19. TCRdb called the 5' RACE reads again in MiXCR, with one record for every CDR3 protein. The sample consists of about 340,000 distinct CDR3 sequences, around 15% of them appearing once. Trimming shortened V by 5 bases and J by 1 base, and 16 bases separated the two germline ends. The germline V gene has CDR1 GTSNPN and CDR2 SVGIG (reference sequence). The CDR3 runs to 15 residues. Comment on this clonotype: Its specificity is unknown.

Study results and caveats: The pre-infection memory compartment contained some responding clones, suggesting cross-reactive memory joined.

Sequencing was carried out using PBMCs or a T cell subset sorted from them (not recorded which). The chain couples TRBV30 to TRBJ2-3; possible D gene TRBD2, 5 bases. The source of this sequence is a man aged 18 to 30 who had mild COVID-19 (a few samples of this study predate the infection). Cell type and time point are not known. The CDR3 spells CAWVTTRFRTDTQYF. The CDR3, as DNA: TGTGCCTGGGTGACCACTAGGTTCCGCACAGATACGCAGTATTTT. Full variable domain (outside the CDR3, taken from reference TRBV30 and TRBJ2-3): SQTIHQWPATLVQPVGSPLSLECTVEGTSNPNLYWYRQAAGRGLQLLFYSVGIGQISSEVPQNLSASRPQDRQFILSSKKLLLSDSGFYLCAWVTTRFRTDTQYFGPGTRLTVL.